This record covers a single TCR beta chain. Germline CDR1 reads KGHSH; CDR2 reads LQKENI. V was pared by 6 bases and J by 8 bases, with 13 bases between. The CDR3 sequence is 12 residues long. This entry comes from a study of response to subunit inactivated influenza vaccine. MiXCR was run by TCRdb on the RT-PCR reads, yielding one entry per CDR3 protein. Of around 850,000 distinct CDR3 sequences listed, approximately 17% are singletons. This sequence joins TRBV18 and TRBJ1-2; tentatively, D is TRBD1 (5 bases). Here the sequenced sample was PBMCs from blood, taken 5 days after vaccination. The TCR was taken from a man aged 50 or older who received an inactivated influenza vaccine. The CDR3 nucleotides read TGTGCCAGCTCCGTCGGGACCACAGGCTACACCTTC. This sequence encodes CASSVGTTGYTF.